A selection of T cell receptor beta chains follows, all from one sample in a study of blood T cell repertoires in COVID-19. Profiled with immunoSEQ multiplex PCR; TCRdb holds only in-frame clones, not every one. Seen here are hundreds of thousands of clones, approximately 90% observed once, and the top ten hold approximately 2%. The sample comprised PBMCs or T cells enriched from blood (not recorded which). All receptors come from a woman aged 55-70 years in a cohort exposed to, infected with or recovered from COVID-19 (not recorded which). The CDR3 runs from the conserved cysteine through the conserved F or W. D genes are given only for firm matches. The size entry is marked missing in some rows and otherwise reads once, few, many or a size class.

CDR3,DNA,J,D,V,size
CASSLTEGHYGYTF,TGTGCCAGCAGTTTAACAGAAGGACATTATGGCTACACCTTC,TRBJ1-2,.,TRBV28,.
CASSLGHSGANVLTF,TGTGCCAGCAGCTTGGGTCACTCTGGGGCCAACGTCCTGACTTTC,TRBJ2-6,.,TRBV5-8,once
CASSSLSGQGAYRAIQYF,TGTGCCAGCAGCTCCCTAAGTGGGCAGGGGGCCTATCGGGCCATTCAGTACTTC,TRBJ2-4,TRBD1,TRBV11-2,.
CATLWGEWDRETETQYF,TGTGCCACGCTCTGGGGTGAATGGGACAGGGAGACGGAGACCCAGTACTTC,TRBJ2-5,.,TRBV21-1,.
CASSKDREAPYEQYF,TGTGCCAGCAGCAAGGACCGGGAGGCACCCTACGAGCAGTACTTC,TRBJ2-7,TRBD2,TRBV6-5,once
CSATQGEQQYF,TGCAGTGCTACACAGGGGGAGCAGCAGTACTTC,TRBJ2-7,TRBD1,TRBV20-1,.
CASSPGLNQPQHF,TGTGCCAGCTCCCCGGGACTCAATCAGCCCCAGCATTTT,TRBJ1-5,.,TRBV18,.
CASSLLLGTSGRAGWNTGELFF,TGTGCCAGCAGTTTATTATTAGGAACTAGCGGGAGGGCCGGATGGAACACCGGGGAGCTGTTTTTT,TRBJ2-2,TRBD2,TRBV28,.
CASSSGQGQGQPQHF,TGTGCCAGCAGCTCGGGACAGGGGCAGGGTCAGCCCCAGCATTTT,TRBJ1-5,TRBD1,TRBV11-2,.
CAWGRSGSPLHF,TGTGCCTGGGGAAGGAGCGGTTCACCCCTCCACTTT,TRBJ1-6,.,TRBV30,once
CASFDWGGAEETQYF,TGTGCCAGCTTCGATTGGGGAGGGGCCGAAGAGACCCAGTACTTC,TRBJ2-5,TRBD2,TRBV7-2,.
CASSPRVGGAGANVLTF,TGTGCCAGCAGCCCTAGGGTAGGGGGCGCAGGGGCCAACGTCCTGACTTTC,TRBJ2-6,TRBD1,TRBV9,.
CASSLRGEQFF,TGTGCCAGCAGTTTGCGGGGAGAGCAGTTCTTC,TRBJ2-1,.,TRBV28,.
CASSRGNQPQHF,TGTGCCAGTAGTCGGGGGAATCAGCCCCAGCATTTT,TRBJ1-5,.,TRBV19,.
CASRYRGSGTEAFF,TGTGCCAGCAGATACAGGGGAAGTGGGACTGAAGCTTTCTTT,TRBJ1-1,TRBD1,TRBV28,.
CASSEQGGQPQHF,TGTGCCAGCAGTGAGCAGGGGGGCCAGCCCCAGCATTTT,TRBJ1-5,TRBD1,TRBV2,once
CASTGGEGAFYGYTF,TGTGCCAGCACCGGGGGGGAGGGAGCCTTCTATGGCTACACCTTC,TRBJ1-2,.,TRBV5-4,.
CASSSSGRGTGELFF,TGTGCCAGCAGCAGTAGCGGGAGAGGGACCGGGGAGCTGTTTTTT,TRBJ2-2,TRBD2,TRBV5-6,.
CASKQGQSNEQYF,TGTGCCAGCAAGCAGGGTCAAAGCAACGAGCAGTACTTC,TRBJ2-7,.,TRBV2,.
CASSLKLAGVYEQYF,TGTGCCAGCAGCTTGAAGTTAGCGGGCGTCTACGAGCAGTACTTC,TRBJ2-7,TRBD2,TRBV5-6,.
CASSEYSGGSYEQYF,TGTGCCAGCAGTGAATATAGCGGGGGCTCCTACGAGCAGTACTTC,TRBJ2-7,TRBD2,TRBV6-1,.
CASSGTGSQETQYF,TGCGCCAGCAGTGGGACAGGGAGCCAAGAGACCCAGTACTTC,TRBJ2-5,TRBD1,TRBV10-2,.
CASSSIIRTGNWDQPQHF,TGTGCCAGCAGTTCTATTATAAGGACAGGGAATTGGGATCAGCCCCAGCATTTT,TRBJ1-5,TRBD1,TRBV28,.
CASTDLARVSDEQFF,TGTGCCAGCACCGACCTAGCCCGAGTATCGGATGAGCAGTTCTTC,TRBJ2-1,.,TRBV6-6,.
CASSQASGSETQYF,TGCGCCAGCAGTCAGGCTAGCGGGAGTGAGACCCAGTACTTC,TRBJ2-5,TRBD2,TRBV23-1,.
CASSIGTGGYNEQFF,TGCGCCAGCAGCATAGGGACAGGGGGCTACAATGAGCAGTTCTTC,TRBJ2-1,TRBD1,TRBV5-1,.
CASNPDRRNEQFF,TGTGCCAGTAACCCGGACAGGAGGAATGAGCAGTTCTTC,TRBJ2-1,TRBD1,TRBV19,.
CASSQGAAYTGELFF,TGCGCCAGCAGCCAGGGGGCAGCGTACACCGGGGAGCTGTTTTTT,TRBJ2-2,.,TRBV4-3,.
CASSLTLQGVQETQYF,TGCGCCAGCAGCTTGACCCTTCAGGGGGTACAAGAGACCCAGTACTTC,TRBJ2-5,TRBD1,TRBV5-1,.
CASSMGWGKGNTEAFF,TGTGCCAGTAGTATGGGTTGGGGCAAGGGGAACACTGAAGCTTTCTTT,TRBJ1-1,.,TRBV19,.
CASSYGGGEETQYF,TGTGCCAGCAGTTACGGCGGGGGCGAAGAGACCCAGTACTTC,TRBJ2-5,.,TRBV6-5,few
CASSLVGGIAYNEQFF,TGTGCCAGCAGCTTAGTTGGCGGGATTGCCTACAATGAGCAGTTCTTC,TRBJ2-1,.,TRBV7-8,.
CASSQADRNPYEQYF,TGTGCCAGCAGCCAAGCCGACAGAAACCCCTACGAGCAGTACTTC,TRBJ2-7,.,TRBV4-2,once
CASSRDRDSEAFF,TGTGCCAGCTCCCGGGACAGGGACAGCGAAGCTTTCTTT,TRBJ1-1,TRBD1,TRBV18,.
CASSLDTSGYNEQFF,TGTGCCAGCAGCTTAGACACTAGCGGTTACAATGAGCAGTTCTTC,TRBJ2-1,TRBD2,TRBV11-2,once
CASSLMGAGQVNSPLHF,TGCGCCAGCAGCTTGATGGGAGCGGGACAGGTGAATTCACCCCTCCACTTT,TRBJ1-6,TRBD1,TRBV5-1,once
CAHRGRNTEAFF,TGTGCCCACAGGGGAAGGAACACTGAAGCTTTCTTT,TRBJ1-1,TRBD1,TRBV30,.
CASTPGGSRETQYF,TGTGCCAGCACCCCCGGTGGTAGCCGGGAGACCCAGTACTTC,TRBJ2-5,.,TRBV6-6,.
CASGLGTSNQPQHF,TGTGCCAGCGGCCTCGGGACAAGCAATCAGCCCCAGCATTTT,TRBJ1-5,.,TRBV7-9,.
CASSPTLHRSNQPQHF,TGTGCCAGTAGCCCGACCCTGCACAGAAGCAATCAGCCCCAGCATTTT,TRBJ1-5,.,TRBV19,.
CASSWTSQANYGYTF,TGTGCCAGCAGCTGGACAAGTCAAGCTAACTATGGCTACACCTTC,TRBJ1-2,.,TRBV5-8,.
CATSFRRYRDSSYNEQFF,TGTGCCACCAGCTTCCGAAGATACCGGGACAGCTCCTACAATGAGCAGTTCTTC,TRBJ2-1,TRBD1,TRBV15,.
CASSLSGSGRETQYF,TGTGCCAGCAGTTTGAGTGGGAGCGGCCGAGAGACCCAGTACTTC,TRBJ2-5,.,TRBV28,.
CASSLPGQGTATNEKLFF,TGTGCCAGCAGTTTGCCGGGACAGGGGACTGCAACTAATGAAAAACTGTTTTTT,TRBJ1-4,TRBD1,TRBV2,.
CASNSVAARRTEAFF,TGTGCCAGCAATAGTGTGGCAGCCCGGAGAACTGAAGCTTTCTTT,TRBJ1-1,.,TRBV5-6,.
CASSPTGTSEAFF,TGTGCCAGCTCACCGACAGGGACGAGTGAAGCTTTCTTT,TRBJ1-1,TRBD1,TRBV18,.
CASSLTSLTGELFF,TGTGCCAGCAGCTTGACTTCCCTGACCGGGGAGCTGTTTTTT,TRBJ2-2,.,TRBV5-4,.
CASSPEAGGVNTEAFF,TGTGCCAGCTCACCAGAGGCAGGGGGTGTGAACACTGAAGCTTTCTTT,TRBJ1-1,TRBD1,TRBV18,.
CASSTTEEETQYF,TGTGCCAGCAGCACGACTGAAGAAGAGACCCAGTACTTC,TRBJ2-5,.,TRBV7-3,.
CASRAGNQNTGELFF,TGTGCCAGCAGAGCAGGGAACCAGAACACCGGGGAGCTGTTTTTT,TRBJ2-2,.,TRBV7-6,few
CASSIGAGPYNEQFF,TGTGCCAGTAGTATCGGAGCGGGCCCCTACAATGAGCAGTTCTTC,TRBJ2-1,.,TRBV19,.
CASSLRWDTNTGELFF,TGTGCCAGCAGTTTACGGTGGGACACAAACACCGGGGAGCTGTTTTTT,TRBJ2-2,.,TRBV27,.
CASSLGQGASATEKLFF,TGTGCCAGCAGCTTGGGACAGGGGGCATCGGCGACTGAAAAACTGTTTTTT,TRBJ1-4,TRBD1,TRBV5-8,.
CASSRSTGARMGNQPQHF,TGTGCCAGCAGCCGTTCTACAGGGGCAAGAATGGGCAATCAGCCCCAGCATTTT,TRBJ1-5,TRBD1,TRBV28,.